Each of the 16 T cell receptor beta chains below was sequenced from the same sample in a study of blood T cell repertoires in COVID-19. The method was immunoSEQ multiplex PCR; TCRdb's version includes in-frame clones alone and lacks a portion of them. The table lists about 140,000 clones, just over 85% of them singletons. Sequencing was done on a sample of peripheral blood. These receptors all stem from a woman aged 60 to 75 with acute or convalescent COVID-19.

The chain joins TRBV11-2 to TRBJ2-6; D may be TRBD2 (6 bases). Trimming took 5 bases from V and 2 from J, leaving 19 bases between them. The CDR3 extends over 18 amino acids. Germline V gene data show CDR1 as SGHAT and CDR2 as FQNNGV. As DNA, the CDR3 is TGTGCCAGCAGCCCGGGGTCAGGGAGGCTTACTGGGGCCAACGTCCTGACTTTC. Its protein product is CASSPGSGRLTGANVLTF.

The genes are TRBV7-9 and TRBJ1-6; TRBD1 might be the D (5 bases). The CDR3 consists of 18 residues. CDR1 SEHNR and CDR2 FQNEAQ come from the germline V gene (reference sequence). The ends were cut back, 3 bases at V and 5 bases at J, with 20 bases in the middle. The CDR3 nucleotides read TGTGCCAGCAGCTTGGGCGCGATGGGGGGACCACATAATTCACCCCTCCACTTT. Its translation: CASSLGAMGGPHNSPLHF.

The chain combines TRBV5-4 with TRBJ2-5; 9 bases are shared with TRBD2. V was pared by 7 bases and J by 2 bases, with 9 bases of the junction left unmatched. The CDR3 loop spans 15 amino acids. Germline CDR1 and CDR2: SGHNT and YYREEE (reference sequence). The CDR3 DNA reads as TGTGCCAGCCAACCGCGACTAGCGGCGCAAGAGACCCAGTACTTC. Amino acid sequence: CASQPRLAAQETQYF. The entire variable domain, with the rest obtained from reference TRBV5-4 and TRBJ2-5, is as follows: ETGVTQSPTHLIKTRGQQVTLRCSSQSGHNTVSWYQQALGQGPQFIFQYYREEENGRGNFPPRFSGLQFPNYSSELNVNALELDDSALYLCASQPRLAAQETQYFGPGTRLLVL.

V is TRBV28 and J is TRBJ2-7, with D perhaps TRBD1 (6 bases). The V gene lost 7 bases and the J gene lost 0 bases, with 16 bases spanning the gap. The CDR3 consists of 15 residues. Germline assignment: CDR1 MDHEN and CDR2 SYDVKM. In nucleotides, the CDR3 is TGTGCCAGCACCAACCCCGGGACACTCTCCTACGAGCAGTACTTC. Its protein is CASTNPGTLSYEQYF.

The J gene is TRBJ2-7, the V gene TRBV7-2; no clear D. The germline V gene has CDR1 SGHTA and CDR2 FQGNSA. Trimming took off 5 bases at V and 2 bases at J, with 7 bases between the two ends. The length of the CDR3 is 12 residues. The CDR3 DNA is TGTGCCAGCAGCCCCCAGACCTACGAGCAGTACTTC. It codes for CASSPQTYEQYF.

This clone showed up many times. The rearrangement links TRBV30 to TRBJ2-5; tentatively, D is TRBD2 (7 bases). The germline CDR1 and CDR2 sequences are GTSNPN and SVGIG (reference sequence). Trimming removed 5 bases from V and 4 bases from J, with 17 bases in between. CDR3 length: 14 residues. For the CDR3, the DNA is TGTGCCTGGGGCGCGGGGGCCCTGACAGAGACCCAGTACTTC. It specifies CAWGAGALTETQYF. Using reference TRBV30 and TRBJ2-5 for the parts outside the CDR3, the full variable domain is SQTIHQWPATLVQPVGSPLSLECTVEGTSNPNLYWYRQAAGRGLQLLFYSVGIGQISSEVPQNLSASRPQDRQFILSSKKLLLSDSGFYLCAWGAGALTETQYFGPGTRLLVL.

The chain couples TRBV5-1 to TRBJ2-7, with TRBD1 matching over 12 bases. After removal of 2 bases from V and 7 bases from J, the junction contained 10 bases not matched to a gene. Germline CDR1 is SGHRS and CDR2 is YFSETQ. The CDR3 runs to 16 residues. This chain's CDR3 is CASSLGLGQGAQEQYF. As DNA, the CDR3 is TGCGCCAGCAGCTTAGGTCTGGGACAGGGGGCGCAAGAGCAGTACTTC.

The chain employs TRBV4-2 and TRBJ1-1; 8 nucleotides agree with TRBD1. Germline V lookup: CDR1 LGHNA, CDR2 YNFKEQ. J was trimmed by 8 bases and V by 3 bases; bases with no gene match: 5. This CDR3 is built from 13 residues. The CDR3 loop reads CASSHGQGFEAFF. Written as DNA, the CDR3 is TGTGCCAGCAGCCACGGACAGGGCTTCGAAGCTTTCTTT.

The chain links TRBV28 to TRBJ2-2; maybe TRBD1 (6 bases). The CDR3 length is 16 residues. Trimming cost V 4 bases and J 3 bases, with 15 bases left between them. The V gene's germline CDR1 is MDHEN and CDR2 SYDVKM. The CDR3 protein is CASSSLAGVDTGELFF. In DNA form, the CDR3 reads TGTGCCAGCAGTTCACTGGCAGGGGTAGACACCGGGGAGCTGTTTTTT.

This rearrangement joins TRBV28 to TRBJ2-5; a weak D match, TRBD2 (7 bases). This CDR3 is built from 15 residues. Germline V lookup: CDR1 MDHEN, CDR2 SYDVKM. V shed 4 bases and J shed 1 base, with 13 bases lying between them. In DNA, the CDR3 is TGTGCCAGCAGTTCCTTGGGGGGGGCCCAAGAGACCCAGTACTTC. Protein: CASSSLGGAQETQYF.

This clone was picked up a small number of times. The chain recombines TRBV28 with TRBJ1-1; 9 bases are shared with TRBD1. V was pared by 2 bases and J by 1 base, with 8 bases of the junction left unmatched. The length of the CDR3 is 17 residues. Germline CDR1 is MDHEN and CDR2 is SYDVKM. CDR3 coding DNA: TGTGCCAGCAGTTTAGTTGTGGGACAGGGCGAGAACACTGAAGCTTTCTTT. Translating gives CASSLVVGQGENTEAFF.

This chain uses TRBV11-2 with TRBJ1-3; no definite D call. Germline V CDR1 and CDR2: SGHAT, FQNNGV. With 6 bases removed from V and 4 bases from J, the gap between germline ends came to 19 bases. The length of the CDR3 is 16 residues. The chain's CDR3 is CASRDLRGNSGNTIYF. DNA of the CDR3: TGTGCCAGCAGAGACCTTCGGGGTAACTCAGGAAACACCATATATTTT.

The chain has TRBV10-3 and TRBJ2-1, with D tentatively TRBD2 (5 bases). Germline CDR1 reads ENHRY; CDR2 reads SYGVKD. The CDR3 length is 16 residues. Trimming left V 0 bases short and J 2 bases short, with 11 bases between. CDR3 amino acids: CAISESTGNTYNEQFF. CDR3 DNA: TGTGCCATCAGTGAGTCGACGGGGAATACCTACAATGAGCAGTTCTTC.

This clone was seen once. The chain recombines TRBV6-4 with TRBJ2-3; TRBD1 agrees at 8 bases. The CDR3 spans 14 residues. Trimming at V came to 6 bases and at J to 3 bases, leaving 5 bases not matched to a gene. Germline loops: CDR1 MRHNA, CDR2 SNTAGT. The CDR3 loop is CASRPDRGTDTQYF. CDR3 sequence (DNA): TGTGCCAGCAGGCCAGACAGGGGAACAGATACGCAGTATTTT.

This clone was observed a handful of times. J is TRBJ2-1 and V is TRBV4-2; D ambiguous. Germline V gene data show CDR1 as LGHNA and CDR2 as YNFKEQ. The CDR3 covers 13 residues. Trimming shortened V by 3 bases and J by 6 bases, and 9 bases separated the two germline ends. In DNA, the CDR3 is TGTGCCAGCAGCCACGAGACACGCAATGAGCAGTTCTTC. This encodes CASSHETRNEQFF.

CDR3 residues: CATQRQGANEKLFF. The CDR3 nucleotides read TGTGCCACCCAACGACAGGGGGCAAATGAAAAACTGTTTTTT. The chain links TRBV19 to TRBJ1-4, with 10 bases fitting TRBD1. The junction had 7 bases not matched to a gene; V was cut back by 10 bases and J by 5 bases. This CDR3 has 14 residues. Per germline, CDR1 LNHDA and CDR2 SQIVND (reference sequence).